Presented here are 26 T cell receptor beta chains from one specimen sequenced in a study of shared clonotypes between healthy human individuals. Data came from immunoSEQ multiplex PCR; TCRdb stores just in-frame clones and leaves some out. Of around 1.4 million clones in the sample, just under 99% are singletons; the top ten hold roughly 0.36%. Input material: naive CD4+ T cells sorted from blood. The subset here: CD45RA+ positively selected. These TCRs come from a man aged 25 to 40 in good health.

This clone was observed a single time. This sequence joins TRBV7-9 and TRBJ1-4; the match to TRBD1 covers 7 bases. Trimming at V came to 5 bases and at J to 8 bases, leaving 8 bases not matched to a gene. Per germline, CDR1 SEHNR and CDR2 FQNEAQ (reference sequence). This CDR3 has 14 amino acids. The CDR3 loop is CASSPGQYEEKLFF. CDR3 sequence (DNA): TGTGCCAGCAGCCCGGGACAGTATGAGGAAAAACTGTTTTTT. The complete variable domain, with remaining parts taken from reference TRBV7-9 and TRBJ1-4, reads DTGVSQNPRHKITKRGQNVTFRCDPISEHNRLYWYRQTLGQGPEFLTYFQNEAQLEKSRLLSDRFSAERPKGSFSTLEIQRTEQGDSAMYLCASSPGQYEEKLFFGSGTQLSVL.

This clone was seen only once. The V and J genes are TRBV5-6 and TRBJ2-1, with TRBD2 matching over 10 bases. Germline values: CDR1 SGHDT, CDR2 YYEEEE. After removal of 0 bases from V and 7 bases from J, the junction contained 7 bases not matched to a gene. The CDR3 has 16 amino acids. The CDR3 bases are TGTGCCAGCAGCTTGGCCTTAGCGGGAGGAAGGAATGAGCAGTTCTTC. This sequence encodes CASSLALAGGRNEQFF.

The chain carries TRBV9 and TRBJ1-4; the D gene is possibly TRBD1 (5 bases). The ends were cut back, 7 bases at V and 1 base at J, with 17 bases in the middle. Per the germline V gene, CDR1 is SGDLS and CDR2 is YYNGEE. This CDR3 is 16 amino acids long. This CDR3 reads CASAQNPTETNEKLFF. Here the CDR3 DNA reads TGTGCCAGCGCCCAAAACCCGACAGAAACTAATGAAAAACTGTTTTTT.

V gene TRBV10-2 combines with J gene TRBJ2-2; 7 nucleotides match TRBD2. The V segment lost 5 bases and the J segment 4 bases; nucleotides outside the gene matches: 7. CDR1 and CDR2 (germline): WSHSY, SAAADI. The CDR3 loop spans 15 amino acids. CDR3 protein: CASSLILASTGELFF. In DNA form, the CDR3 reads TGCGCCAGCAGTCTGATACTAGCGAGCACCGGGGAGCTGTTTTTT.

The chain is built from TRBV11-2 and TRBJ2-3, with unresolved D. CDR3 size: 15 residues. Germline V gene data show CDR1 as SGHAT and CDR2 as FQNNGV. The ends were cut back, 0 bases at V and 3 bases at J, with 10 bases in the middle. The CDR3 DNA sequence: TGTGCCAGCAGCTTAGATCCCCTAGTGACAGATACGCAGTATTTT. Translating it yields CASSLDPLVTDTQYF.

The V gene is TRBV27, the J gene TRBJ2-2, with no clear D. Looked up from germline, CDR1 is MNHEY and CDR2 is SMNVEV (reference sequence). Trimming left V 6 bases short and J 1 base short, with 9 bases between. The CDR3 extends over 14 amino acids. CDR3 sequence reads: CASRGWGNTGELFF. CDR3 in DNA: TGTGCCAGCAGAGGGTGGGGGAACACCGGGGAGCTGTTTTTT.

This clone showed up just once. The chain is built from TRBV28 and TRBJ2-1; D is ambiguous. V lost 7 bases and J 6 bases, leaving 13 bases between the germline ends. This CDR3 spans 13 amino acids. Germline V lookup: CDR1 MDHEN, CDR2 SYDVKM. CDR3 residues: CASMLPPGNEQFF. In DNA form, the CDR3 reads TGTGCCAGCATGCTCCCACCGGGCAATGAGCAGTTCTTC.

In its sample, this clone was seen once. J is TRBJ1-1 and V is TRBV11-2; D gene unclear. Germline CDR1 reads SGHAT; CDR2 reads FQNNGV. Trimming left V 3 bases short and J 1 base short, with 9 bases between. This CDR3 is built from 14 residues. The CDR3 here is CASSFRGGNTEAFF. CDR3 nucleotides: TGTGCCAGCAGCTTCCGTGGCGGGAACACTGAAGCTTTCTTT.

The CDR3 DNA reads as TGTGCCAGCTCACCAATGGGACTAGCGGGCTACAATGAGCAGTTCTTC. It codes for CASSPMGLAGYNEQFF. J is TRBJ2-1 and V is TRBV18; 12 bases match TRBD2. The V gene end was trimmed by 2 bases and the J gene end by 3 bases; junction bases not matched to a gene: 2. Per germline, CDR1 KGHSH and CDR2 LQKENI. The CDR3 has 16 residues.

This chain joins TRBV18 and TRBJ1-1; D gene ambiguous. Germline assignment: CDR1 KGHSH and CDR2 LQKENI. V dropped 3 bases and J dropped 5 bases, with 16 bases sitting between them. The CDR3 contains 15 residues. CDR3 protein: CASSPGLGSLTEAFF. As DNA, the CDR3 is TGTGCCAGCTCACCGGGGTTAGGGTCACTAACTGAAGCTTTCTTT.

V and J are TRBV5-1 and TRBJ1-1; possible D gene TRBD1, 5 bases. V was pared by 0 bases and J by 7 bases, with 10 bases between. This CDR3 comprises 13 residues. Per the germline V gene, CDR1 is SGHRS and CDR2 is YFSETQ. This CDR3 is CASSLGQGIEAFF. DNA for the CDR3: TGCGCCAGCAGCTTGGGGCAGGGTATTGAAGCTTTCTTT.

The count of this clone is one. This chain joins TRBV7-2 and TRBJ2-7; TRBD2 agrees at 12 bases. Trimming removed 4 bases from V and 5 bases from J; junction bases left unmatched: 6. Germline CDR1 is SGHTA and CDR2 is FQGNSA. The CDR3 spans 15 residues. The CDR3 region has the DNA TGTGCCAGCAGCTCGACTAGCGGGAGAACCAACGAGCAGTACTTC. Its translation is CASSSTSGRTNEQYF.

CDR3 nucleotides: TGTGCCAGCTCACCGACGGGACAGGGGCCAAACACCGGGGAGCTGTTTTTT. It yields the protein CASSPTGQGPNTGELFF. The chain combines TRBV18 with TRBJ2-2; 10 nucleotides line up with TRBD1. Germline values: CDR1 KGHSH, CDR2 LQKENI. V lost 3 bases to trimming and J lost 2 bases; unmatched junction nucleotides: 6. The CDR3 is made up of 17 amino acids.

The CDR3 is CASSPGQDPYEQYF. The DNA of the CDR3 is TGTGCCAGCAGTCCGGGACAGGACCCCTACGAGCAGTACTTC. The J gene is TRBJ2-7, the V gene TRBV2; 8 bases agree with TRBD1. The germline V gene encodes CDR1 SNHLY and CDR2 FYNNEI. The CDR3 is 14 amino acids. Trimming cost V 5 bases and J 2 bases; bases outside gene matches: 5.

On this clone itself: This sample includes further DNA sequences coding for the same CDR3. The V call is TRBV7-9, the J call TRBJ2-7; 10 bases are shared with TRBD1. In germline, CDR1 is SEHNR, CDR2 FQNEAQ (reference sequence). The V gene end was trimmed by 0 bases and the J gene end by 3 bases; junction bases not matched to a gene: 2. The CDR3 is 15 residues long. CDR3 DNA: TGTGCCAGCAGCTTAGCGGGACAGGGGATCTACGAGCAGTACTTC. It yields the protein CASSLAGQGIYEQYF.

The rearrangement uses TRBV25-1 and TRBJ2-7; D tentatively reads TRBD1 or TRBD2 (5 bases each). The germline V and J ends were trimmed by 3 bases and 5 bases, with 11 bases remaining between them. Germline CDR1 MGHDK, CDR2 SYGVNS. The CDR3 contains 13 residues. This CDR3 reads CASSEPGRDEQYF. Here the CDR3 DNA reads TGTGCCAGCAGTGAGCCAGGGCGGGACGAGCAGTACTTC.

The chain links TRBV2 to TRBJ2-7; 9 bases map to TRBD1. The CDR3 covers 13 residues. J gave up 5 bases and V 5 bases, and 4 bases lay outside the gene matches. Germline-derived CDR1 and CDR2 are SNHLY and FYNNEI. CDR3 loop: CASSWDRDHEQYF. In DNA, the CDR3 is TGTGCCAGCAGTTGGGACAGGGACCACGAGCAGTACTTC.

This rearrangement joins TRBV9 to TRBJ2-7, with D perhaps matching TRBD2 (5 bases). The CDR3 totals 15 residues. V lost 0 bases and J lost 2, with 12 bases in between. Germline V gene lookup returns CDR1 SGDLS and CDR2 YYNGEE. The DNA of the CDR3 is TGTGCCAGCAGCGTAGGAGGGCGAACCCCCTACGAGCAGTACTTC. Its protein product is CASSVGGRTPYEQYF. Full variable domain (missing parts from reference TRBV9 and TRBJ2-7): DSGVTQTPKHLITATGQRVTLRCSPRSGDLSVYWYQQSLDQGLQFLIQYYNGEERAKGNILERFSAQQFPDLHSELNLSSLELGDSALYFCASSVGGRTPYEQYFGPGTRLTVT.

Note on this clone: Distinct nucleotide sequences in the sample also encode this CDR3. The J gene is TRBJ2-7, the V gene TRBV5-1; unclear D gene. Looked up from germline, CDR1 is SGHRS and CDR2 is YFSETQ. The germline V and J ends were trimmed by 0 bases and 3 bases, with 4 bases remaining between them. The CDR3 runs 12 residues. CDR3 DNA: TGCGCCAGCAGCTTGGAACGCTACGAGCAGTACTTC. Amino acids: CASSLERYEQYF.

The chain couples TRBV4-3 to TRBJ2-7; 8 bases are shared with TRBD2. The V segment lost 1 base and the J segment 3 bases; nucleotides outside the gene matches: 5. The CDR3 spans 15 residues. Germline CDR1 is LGHNA and CDR2 is YSLEER. The CDR3 protein is CASSQVSGVFYEQYF. Written as DNA, the CDR3 is TGCGCCAGCAGCCAAGTTAGCGGGGTGTTCTACGAGCAGTACTTC.

V gene TRBV7-3 combines with J gene TRBJ2-1; D ambiguous. CDR3 length equals 14 residues. With 2 bases removed from V and 8 bases from J, the gap between germline ends came to 13 bases. Germline V gene sequence: CDR1 SGHTA, CDR2 FQGTGA. CDR3 DNA: TGTGCCAGCAGCTTACTTCCCCCACTGGATGAGCAGTTCTTC. It is translated as CASSLLPPLDEQFF.

The chain joins TRBV11-2 to TRBJ2-5, with D possibly TRBD2 on 5 matching bases. The V gene lost 5 bases and the J gene lost 2 bases, with 9 bases spanning the gap. The CDR3 spans 13 residues. Germline lookup yields CDR1 SGHAT and CDR2 FQNNGV. CDR3 bases: TGTGCCAGCAGCAGAGGGCTGCAAGAGACCCAGTACTTC. It yields the protein CASSRGLQETQYF.

The chain carries TRBV6-1 and TRBJ1-1, with 8 nucleotides matching TRBD1. The germline V gene has CDR1 MNHNS and CDR2 SASEGT. The ends lost 4 bases at V and 7 bases at J; junction bases unmatched: 5. The CDR3 runs 13 residues. Written as DNA, the CDR3 is TGTGCCAGCAGTGGAAAACAGGGGGTTGAAGCTTTCTTT. Amino acids: CASSGKQGVEAFF.

This chain links TRBV14 with TRBJ1-3, with D possibly matching TRBD1 (6 bases). Trimming stripped 5 bases from V and 2 bases from J, with 16 bases between. Germline loops: CDR1 SGHDN, CDR2 FVKESK. CDR3 size: 16 residues. The chain's CDR3 is CASSSRTDLTGNTIYF. The DNA for the CDR3 is TGTGCCAGCAGCTCGCGGACAGACCTCACTGGAAACACCATATATTTT.

This CDR3 reads CASRGVGWSNEQFF. The CDR3 DNA sequence: TGTGCCAGCAGGGGGGTAGGGTGGTCCAATGAGCAGTTCTTC. The chain links TRBV25-1 to TRBJ2-1; D might be TRBD1 or TRBD2, each matching 5 bases. Looked up from germline, CDR1 is MGHDK and CDR2 is SYGVNS. Between the trimmed V and J ends, which lost 6 bases and 6 bases, there was a span of 15 bases. The CDR3 spans 14 residues.

The chain is built from TRBV19 and TRBJ1-2; D gene unclear. V was pared by 5 bases and J by 1 base, with 14 bases between. Germline CDR1 is LNHDA and CDR2 is SQIVND (reference sequence). The CDR3 length is 15 residues. Here the CDR3 reads CASSRGGWGNYGYTF. The CDR3 DNA sequence: TGTGCCAGTAGTCGGGGAGGATGGGGTAACTATGGCTACACCTTC. The variable domain in full, completed from reference TRBV19 and TRBJ1-2, reads DGGITQSPKYLFRKEGQNVTLSCEQNLNHDAMYWYRQDPGQGLRLIYYSQIVNDFQKGDIAEGYSVSREKKESFPLTVTSAQKNPTAFYLCASSRGGWGNYGYTFGSGTRLTVV.